This TCR beta chain was observed in a study of a mutant IDH1 vaccine in newly diagnosed glioma. The wider study: Patients got radiotherapy, temozolomide, or both beforehand, and most got both.

Findings of the study overall: Shifts in the top peripheral T cell clonotypes seemed unrelated to pseudoprogression.

This sample's time point: week 47, end of study. Each vaccine dose was 300 ug of mutant IDH1 20-mer peptide, with topical imiquimod. This table comes from immunoSEQ multiplex PCR, and its TCRdb copy is limited to in-frame clones, with some not included. This sample yields roughly 86,000 clones, of which about 81% are seen a single time; approximately 5.4% belongs to the top ten. With respect to this clone: Its target is unknown.

The material was PBMCs, obtained from a glioma patient whose treatment included an IDH1 peptide vaccine. This TCR was recovered from a middle-aged man with glioma.

CDR3 nucleotides: TGTGCCAGCAGTACGGACGACACCGGGGAGCTGTTTTTT. This translates into CASSTDDTGELFF. The chain has TRBV6-5 and TRBJ2-2; D uncertain. Germline CDR1 reads MNHEY; CDR2 reads SVGAGI. The CDR3 length is 13 residues. V was pared by 5 bases and J by 3 bases, with 7 bases between.